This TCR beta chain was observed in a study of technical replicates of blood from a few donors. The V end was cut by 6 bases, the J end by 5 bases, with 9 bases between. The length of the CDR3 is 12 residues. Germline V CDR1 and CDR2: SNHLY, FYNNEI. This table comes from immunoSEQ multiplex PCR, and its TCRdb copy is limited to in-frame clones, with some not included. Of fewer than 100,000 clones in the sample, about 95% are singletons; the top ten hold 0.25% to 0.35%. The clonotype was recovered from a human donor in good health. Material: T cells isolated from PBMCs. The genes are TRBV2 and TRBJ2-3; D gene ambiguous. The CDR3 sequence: CASRARGDTQYF. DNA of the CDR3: TGTGCCAGCAGGGCTAGAGGAGATACGCAGTATTTT.